What follows are 21 T cell receptor beta chains derived from one specimen sequenced in a study of shared T cell receptors in the human thymus. The method was immunoSEQ multiplex PCR; TCRdb's version includes in-frame clones alone and lacks a portion of them. The sample holds more than 550,000 clones, approximately 85% seen once. In addition, the sample was reused for a study of human thymus T cells.

The source material was thymocytes. The origin of the receptors is a girl under three years old with a congenital heart defect.

The chain joins TRBV28 to TRBJ1-4, with D possibly matching TRBD1 (6 bases). Germline V gene data show CDR1 as MDHEN and CDR2 as SYDVKM. This CDR3 region has 17 residues. Trimming shortened V by 6 bases and J by 0 bases, and 17 bases separated the two germline ends. The CDR3 protein is CASSGQPTLPTNEKLFF. The CDR3, as DNA: TGTGCCAGCAGCGGACAGCCCACACTACCAACTAATGAAAAACTGTTTTTT.

V gene TRBV19 combines with J gene TRBJ2-2; TRBD2 is a possible D gene (5 bases). The CDR3 is made up of 13 amino acids. V shed 5 bases and J shed 6 bases, with 10 bases lying between them. Germline V gene sequence: CDR1 LNHDA, CDR2 SQIVND (reference sequence). The CDR3 DNA reads TGTGCCAGTAGTCTAGCAGTTTCCGGGGAGCTGTTTTTT. Amino acid sequence: CASSLAVSGELFF.

The CDR3 sequence is CASDTGQTEAFF. For the CDR3, the DNA is TGTGCCAGTGATACGGGACAGACTGAAGCTTTCTTT. The chain has TRBV19 and TRBJ1-1, with TRBD1 matching 7 bases. Germline V gene data show CDR1 as LNHDA and CDR2 as SQIVND (reference sequence). CDR3 length: 12 amino acids. V gave up 8 bases and J gave up 5 bases; unmatched junction bases: 5.

This chain connects TRBV28 to TRBJ1-2; D uncertain. V was pared by 3 bases and J by 4 bases, with 18 bases between. The germline gives CDR1 MDHEN, CDR2 SYDVKM. The CDR3 runs to 16 residues. The CDR3 coding sequence is TGTGCCAGCAGTTTGCCCCACCAGCGAGGCTTCTATGGCTACACCTTC. Protein sequence: CASSLPHQRGFYGYTF.

The V call is TRBV29-1, the J call TRBJ1-1; tentatively, D is TRBD1 (5 bases). The germline CDR1 and CDR2 sequences are SQVTM and ANQGSEA. This CDR3 has 13 residues. Trimming took 6 bases from V and 5 from J, leaving 16 bases between them. CDR3 nucleotides: TGCAGCGTCCTGGGGGGACGTAGGACTGAAGCTTTCTTT. This codes for CSVLGGRRTEAFF.

The chain is built from TRBV7-9 and TRBJ1-6; D is uncertain. CDR1 is SEHNR and CDR2 is FQNEAQ in the germline V gene (reference sequence). V dropped 3 bases and J dropped 8 bases, with 5 bases sitting between them. The CDR3 loop spans 12 amino acids. The CDR3 sequence: CASSFFYSPLHF. In DNA, the CDR3 is TGTGCCAGCAGCTTCTTTTATTCACCCCTCCACTTT.

The J gene is TRBJ1-4, the V gene TRBV15, with 9 bases lining up with TRBD1. With V trimmed by 6 bases and J by 4 bases, 3 bases remained unmatched. The germline CDR1 and CDR2 sequences are LNHNV and YYDKDF (reference sequence). The CDR3 contains 14 residues. As DNA, the CDR3 is TGTGCCACCAGTCGGGGACAGGGTAATGAAAAACTGTTTTTT. It is translated as CATSRGQGNEKLFF.

This clone has a handful of counts. At one of its ends the junction is not consistent with the germline gene, which may arise from a read error. This chain joins TRBV12-5 and TRBJ1-3; 7 bases line up with TRBD1. The CDR3 spans 16 residues. CDR1 and CDR2 (germline): LGHNT, FRNRAP. CDR3 in DNA: TGTGCTAGTGGATTGGGACAGCCTATCTCTGGAAACACCATATATTTT. This codes for CASGLGQPISGNTIYF.

The chain has TRBV4-1 and TRBJ2-7; maybe TRBD2 (5 bases). Germline CDR1 and CDR2: MGHRA and YSYEKL. The CDR3 length is 15 residues. V was pared by 0 bases and J by 7 bases, with 16 bases between. The CDR3 bases are TGCGCCAGCAGCCAAGATAGGAACGGGGATGGGGAGCAGTACTTC. Translation gives CASSQDRNGDGEQYF.

The chain's CDR3 is CASSPSDRGGSFSGNTIYF. As DNA, the CDR3 is TGCGCCAGCAGCCCTTCTGACAGGGGAGGTAGTTTCTCTGGAAACACCATATATTTT. The V and J genes are TRBV5-1 and TRBJ1-3, with 8 bases identical to TRBD1. Germline-derived CDR1 and CDR2 are SGHRS and YFSETQ. This CDR3 has 19 residues. V shed 4 bases and J 0 bases; nucleotides not matched to a gene: 15.

This clone was seen a few times. This chain joins TRBV27 and TRBJ2-5; a possible D gene is TRBD2 (5 bases). The CDR3 has 15 residues. Germline lookup yields CDR1 MNHEY and CDR2 SMNVEV (reference sequence). Deletions cut 5 bases from V and 0 bases from J, with 13 bases between. In DNA, the CDR3 is TGTGCCAGCAGTCTCCGCCCCGGGGACCAAGAGACCCAGTACTTC. It encodes CASSLRPGDQETQYF.

Regarding this clone: The same CDR3 arises from other DNA sequences in this sample as well. This chain links TRBV10-2 with TRBJ2-7; 7 bases map to TRBD1. This CDR3 has 15 amino acids. Trimming removed 6 bases from V and 3 bases from J; junction bases left unmatched: 11. Germline V gene lookup returns CDR1 WSHSY and CDR2 SAAADI. CDR3 bases: TGCGCCAGCAGCCGACAGGGTACCCTGGACTACGAGCAGTACTTC. Amino acids: CASSRQGTLDYEQYF.

The chain couples TRBV28 to TRBJ2-3; TRBD2 matches at 10 bases. The CDR3 has 15 residues. CDR1 is MDHEN, CDR2 SYDVKM, per germline. The V gene end was trimmed by 6 bases and the J gene end by 6 bases; junction bases not matched to a gene: 9. CDR3 bases: TGTGCCAGCAGCCTGACTAGCGGGCCCAGGGATACGCAGTATTTT. This codes for CASSLTSGPRDTQYF.

V is TRBV5-6 and J is TRBJ1-5; TRBD1 matches 7 bases. The V and J ends lost 4 bases and 0 bases, in that order; junction bases with no gene match: 1. This CDR3 spans 14 amino acids. In germline, CDR1 is SGHDT, CDR2 YYEEEE. The chain's CDR3 is CASSPGGSNQPQHF. The DNA of the CDR3 is TGTGCCAGCAGCCCAGGGGGTAGCAATCAGCCCCAGCATTTT.

The J gene is TRBJ1-1, the V gene TRBV7-9, with unresolved D. There are 15 residues in the CDR3. V was shortened by 0 bases and J by 1 base, with 9 bases between the two germline ends. Germline CDR1 is SEHNR and CDR2 is FQNEAQ (reference sequence). The CDR3 coding sequence is TGTGCCAGCAGCTTAGCAACCCAGGAGAACACTGAAGCTTTCTTT. It yields the protein CASSLATQENTEAFF. The whole variable domain, remainder taken from reference TRBV7-9 and TRBJ1-1, is DTGVSQNPRHKITKRGQNVTFRCDPISEHNRLYWYRQTLGQGPEFLTYFQNEAQLEKSRLLSDRFSAERPKGSFSTLEIQRTEQGDSAMYLCASSLATQENTEAFFGQGTRLTVV.

The chain joins TRBV10-3 to TRBJ1-2; a possible D gene is TRBD1 (5 bases). V lost 6 bases to trimming and J lost 4 bases, with 18 bases between them. Germline V gene sequence: CDR1 ENHRY, CDR2 SYGVKD. The CDR3 length is 15 residues. CDR3: CAIRDRTLGLYGYTF. In DNA form, the CDR3 reads TGTGCCATCAGGGACCGGACACTTGGCCTCTATGGCTACACCTTC.

The J gene is TRBJ1-1, the V gene TRBV6-1, with D possibly matching TRBD1 (6 bases). Germline CDR1 MNHNS, CDR2 SASEGT. This CDR3 is built from 16 residues. Trimming cost V 2 bases and J 4 bases, with 17 bases left between them. The CDR3 nucleotides are TGTGCCAGCAGTGAAAGGGGGAATATGGGGCCCACTGAAGCTTTCTTT. Translation gives CASSERGNMGPTEAFF.

The V gene is TRBV5-1, the J gene TRBJ1-1; tentatively, D is TRBD1 (6 bases). The V end was cut by 5 bases, the J end by 4 bases, with 15 bases between. Germline CDR1 is SGHRS and CDR2 is YFSETQ. CDR3 size: 14 residues. CDR3 sequence (DNA): TGCGCCAGCAGAAAAACAGGGTGGTGCACTGAAGCTTTCTTT. It is translated as CASRKTGWCTEAFF.

The V and J genes are TRBV27 and TRBJ1-2; a possible D gene is TRBD1 (5 bases). In germline, CDR1 is MNHEY, CDR2 SMNVEV (reference sequence). This CDR3 contains 18 residues. V was trimmed by 2 bases and J by 2 bases, leaving 21 bases between them. Here the CDR3 DNA reads TGTGCCAGCAGTTTAAAGGGTCAGGGCCTCCGAGCAAACTATGGCTACACCTTC. The encoded protein is CASSLKGQGLRANYGYTF.

The table lists this clone with a few counts. The V gene is TRBV28, the J gene TRBJ2-5; the D gene is possibly TRBD1 (6 bases). Germline assignment: CDR1 MDHEN and CDR2 SYDVKM. Trimming left V 3 bases short and J 2 bases short, with 10 bases between. The CDR3 covers 14 residues. CDR3 sequence reads: CASSFGQPQETQYF. The CDR3 DNA is TGTGCCAGCAGTTTCGGACAGCCTCAAGAGACCCAGTACTTC.

The rearrangement joins TRBV28 to TRBJ2-6; 7 bases fit TRBD1. The trim removed 3 bases at V and 2 bases at J, leaving 4 bases unmatched. The CDR3 has 16 amino acids. The V gene's germline CDR1 is MDHEN and CDR2 SYDVKM. The CDR3 sequence: CASSLSRGPGANVLTF. The CDR3 nucleotides read TGTGCCAGCAGTTTGTCAAGGGGGCCTGGGGCCAACGTCCTGACTTTC.